The sequence of this T cell receptor (beta chain) was determined in a study of T cells in localized non-small cell lung cancer (dated by TCRdb to between 2020 and 2021). Study-wide context: Comparing tumors with uninvolved tumor-adjacent lungs, the study looked at the T cell repertoires of hundreds of patients with early-stage NSCLC. All 240 or so NSCLC patients in the cohort were treatment-naive and had localized lung tumors that were resected. NSCLC patients had a mean age of approximately 72 years, and 129 were male and 85 to 110 female.

As regards this clone: There is no known antigen for this receptor. Per-base quality was not reported, and no clone a single base away is much larger than it.

From the germline V gene, CDR1 is LGHNA and CDR2 is YSLEER. Trimmed from V: 0 bases; trimmed from J: 5 bases; junction bases lacking a gene match: 13. The CDR3 goes from the cysteine to the phenylalanine over 19 residues. The DNA shown is the 57-base CDR3, in frame from base 1. Overall study results and their limits: Because the study design was exploratory, TCR variables were selected using unadjusted p-values without false-discovery rate correction. Because multi-region sequencing of the tumors was not done, intratumor heterogeneity could not be ruled out. The highest T cell clonality was observed in uninvolved tumor-adjacent lung, where clonality exceeded that of tumor, suggesting that antigenic responses were more focused in uninvolved tumor-adjacent lung. Of the top 100 tumor clones, a median of roughly 56 were detected in paired uninvolved adjacent lung; 28 were also among that lung's top 100. Higher T cell density in blood was associated with longer overall survival, whereas higher clonality in adjacent lung was associated with shorter survival.

At diagnosis, tumor, uninvolved tumor-adjacent lung and peripheral blood were collected and then preserved as a mix of FFPE and fresh-frozen material. For TCR repertoire profiling, blood samples were analyzed in the form of peripheral blood mononuclear cells. TCR beta CDR3 regions were sequenced from DNA using the immunoSEQ Assay. The published analysis was carried out like this. To compute T cell density, TCR beta template counts were normalized to usable DNA, which was estimated by amplifying housekeeping genes. Richness was estimated with the preseqR package, extrapolating to 400,000 templates for PBMC samples and 120,000 templates for tissue samples. Clonality was calculated as one minus Pielou's evenness. Differential abundance testing on productive amino-acid clonotypes, with a minimum total count of 5 and an alpha of 0.1, was used to identify tissue-enriched TCRs. The Jaccard Index and the Morisita Overlap Index were used to quantify repertoire overlap between compartments. GLIPH clustered TCR beta CDR3s with public tetramer-defined viral CDR3s; viral motifs required at least three viral sequences plus V-gene enrichment. The table comes from immuneACCESS by way of TCRdb, which keeps in-frame sequences with V and J called. Part of the clones is missing from these tables; in studies checked, under half for an unresolved V gene and the rest for unknown reasons. V and J calls and clone size are those listed in that table; D and trimming were worked out from the DNA. This sample holds 20,000 to 30,000 clones; 88% were observed only once. 5.5% to 6.5% of the sample rests with the top ten.

The sequence was collected from a man between 40 and 69 years old with stage II lung adenocarcinoma. The rearrangement joined TRBV4-3 to TRBJ2-5, with TRBD2 matching 12 junction bases. The material was PBMCs, obtained before any cancer treatment. The DNA sequence is as follows: TGCGCCAGCAGCCAAGATCTCTCCCTAGCGGGGGGGCCCGGTGAGACCCAGTACTTC. Protein translation: CASSQDLSLAGGPGETQYF.